Listed here are 10 T cell receptor beta chains from one sample, sequenced in a study of control samples from healthy donors and cancer patients (dated by TCRdb to about 2020). The receptor library was made with the immunoSEQ multiplex PCR assay. Imported from immuneACCESS, the table was reduced by TCRdb to in-frame sequences with V and J called. These copies leave out some clones; in studies compared against another copy, an unresolved V gene accounts for under half, and the cause of the remainder is not known. For this sample the table gives roughly 160,000 clones, of which over 90% were detected only once. Of the sample, 1% is held by the ten largest clones. Sequenced input: blood. These receptors all come from a woman under 40 in good health.

The V call is TRBV5-1, the J call TRBJ2-2; 8 bases map to TRBD1. The CDR3 is made up of 16 amino acids. Germline trimming cut 4 bases from V and 1 base from J; bases unmatched to any gene: 6. Germline CDR1 is SGHRS and CDR2 is YFSETQ. The CDR3: CASSTRTGMNTGELFF. The CDR3 nucleotides read TGCGCCAGCAGCACCCGGACAGGGATGAACACCGGGGAGCTGTTTTTT. The variable domain in full, with the rest retrieved from reference TRBV5-1 and TRBJ2-2, is KAGVTQTPRYLIKTRGQQVTLSCSPISGHRSVSWYQQTPGQGLQFLFEYFSETQRNKGNFPGRFSGRQFSNSRSEMNVSTLELGDSALYLCASSTRTGMNTGELFFGEGSRLTVL.

The rearrangement joins TRBV5-1 to TRBJ2-2, with 8 positions matching TRBD1. V dropped 0 bases and J dropped 5; count of bases not matched to a gene: 3. Germline CDR1 is SGHRS and CDR2 is YFSETQ. This CDR3 spans 15 amino acids. CDR3 DNA sequence: TGCGCCAGCAGCTTGGCAGGGGGCGAGACCGGGGAGCTGTTTTTT. This codes for CASSLAGGETGELFF.

The chain employs TRBV7-2 and TRBJ1-6; D possibly corresponds to TRBD1 (5 bases). The CDR3 is 17 amino acids. Trimming shortened V by 5 bases and J by 0 bases, and 14 bases separated the two germline ends. Germline CDR1 and CDR2: SGHTA and FQGNSA. DNA of the CDR3: TGTGCCAGCAGCCCTTGGGACGGTAGCTCCTATAATTCACCCCTCCACTTT. This codes for CASSPWDGSSYNSPLHF.

The V and J genes are TRBV6-5 and TRBJ2-1; 12 positions match TRBD1. The trim removed 6 bases at V and 6 bases at J, leaving 3 bases unmatched. Germline values: CDR1 MNHEY, CDR2 SVGAGI. The CDR3 is made up of 14 amino acids. The CDR3 reads CASRGTGGSNEQFF. The CDR3 DNA reads as TGTGCCAGCAGGGGGACAGGGGGCTCCAATGAGCAGTTCTTC.

The V gene is TRBV28, the J gene TRBJ1-1; TRBD1 matches 7 bases. This CDR3 is 15 amino acids long. V lost 7 bases, J lost 0 bases, and 8 bases stayed unmatched. From germline, CDR1 is MDHEN and CDR2 SYDVKM. CDR3 residues: CASTLAGTVNTEAFF. In nucleotides, the CDR3 is TGTGCCAGCACCCTTGCCGGGACAGTGAACACTGAAGCTTTCTTT.

In nucleotides, the CDR3 is TGCGCCAGCAGCTGGACAGGGGGGTTCGACTACGAGCAGTACTTC. Translating it yields CASSWTGGFDYEQYF. The chain is built from TRBV5-1 and TRBJ2-7; 10 bases fit TRBD1. V shed 3 bases, J shed 3 bases, and the junction held 6 bases outside the gene matches. The CDR3 has 15 amino acids. Germline-derived CDR1 and CDR2 are SGHRS and YFSETQ.

The V gene is TRBV19, the J gene TRBJ1-5; D is undetermined. The CDR3 spans 11 residues. Germline V gene data show CDR1 as LNHDA and CDR2 as SQIVND (reference sequence). Trimming cost V 9 bases and J 6 bases, with 9 bases left between them. The CDR3 bases are TGTGCCAGCGGGATTTCTCAGCCCCAGCATTTT. Translating it yields CASGISQPQHF.

This sequence joins TRBV3-1 (or the pseudogene TRBV3-2) and TRBJ1-3, with 9 bases matching TRBD1. There are 15 residues in the CDR3. With V trimmed by 1 base and J by 7 bases, 5 bases remained unmatched. Germline CDR1 reads LGHDT; CDR2 reads YNNKEL (reference sequence). The CDR3 loop is CASSQAGTGSNTIYF. CDR3 sequence (DNA): TGTGCCAGCAGCCAAGCCGGGACAGGGAGTAACACCATATATTTT.

This clone showed up just once. V gene TRBV11-1 combines with J gene TRBJ2-1; D unclear. There are 12 residues in the CDR3. The germline gives CDR1 SGHAT, CDR2 FQDESV (reference sequence). Trimming shortened V by 5 bases and J by 4 bases, and 6 bases separated the two germline ends. The CDR3 spells CASSRPYNEQFF. CDR3 DNA: TGTGCCAGCAGCCGGCCTTACAATGAGCAGTTCTTC.

The chain carries TRBV27 and TRBJ2-1; 7 nucleotides agree with TRBD2. Germline V gives CDR1 MNHEY, CDR2 SMNVEV (reference sequence). V lost 3 bases to trimming and J lost 8 bases; unmatched junction nucleotides: 13. The CDR3 covers 16 residues. The CDR3 protein is CASSLGRAGRMDEQFF. As DNA, the CDR3 is TGTGCCAGCAGTTTGGGGCGGGCCGGGAGGATGGATGAGCAGTTCTTC.